Shown below are 6 T cell receptor beta chains from a single sample sequenced in a study of OX40 agonist ivuxolimab in advanced cancers. To prepare the library, the immunoSEQ multiplex PCR assay was applied. TCRdb obtained this table from immuneACCESS and retained in-frame rearrangements with V and J assigned. These tables miss some clones; where compared with another copy, unresolved V genes account for less than half of the shortfall, and the remainder is unexplained. A total of around 40,000 clones appear in this sample, less than 90% of them only once. 12% of the sample is held by the ten biggest clonotypes. Sequencing used CD4+ or CD8+ T cells sorted from blood, obtained in a trial of the OX40 agonist ivuxolimab. The source is an adult with an advanced solid tumor such as melanoma, head and neck, liver or kidney cancer.

This rearrangement joins TRBV21-1 to TRBJ1-2; TRBD1 was called by the table and not checked on the DNA. TRBV21-1 is a recognized pseudogene. CDR3 length: 19 residues. As DNA, the CDR3 is TGTGCCAGCAGCAAAACACATAATTGCGGACAGGGAAAAGGGAGTGGCTACACCTTC. This gives the protein CASSKTHNCGQGKGSGYTF.

This clone showed up just a few times. The chain recombines TRBV6-6 with TRBJ2-2; no clear D. Germline-derived CDR1 and CDR2 are MNHNY and SVGAGI (reference sequence). V gave up 1 base and J gave up 5 bases, with 11 bases separating them. This CDR3 spans 15 amino acids. Written as DNA, the CDR3 is TGTGCCAGCAGTTACTTTGCCGCTGCAACCGGGGAGCTGTTTTTT. Translation gives CASSYFAAATGELFF.

This clone has a single count. The rearrangement uses TRBV5-5 and TRBJ2-2; a possible D gene is TRBD1 (5 bases). The CDR3 is 16 residues long. V lost 4 bases to trimming and J lost 1 base, with 14 bases between them. CDR1 is SGHKS, CDR2 YYEKEE, per germline (reference sequence). DNA for the CDR3: TGTGCCAGCAGCAGCCTAAGGGGTCTGAACACCGGGGAGCTGTTTTTT. Amino acid sequence: CASSSLRGLNTGELFF.

V and J are TRBV28 and TRBJ2-2; no clear D. The CDR3 contains 13 residues. Germline CDR1 MDHEN, CDR2 SYDVKM. Trimming took 7 bases from V and 3 from J, leaving 9 bases between them. This CDR3 reads CASNTYHTGELFF. For the CDR3, the DNA is TGTGCCAGCAATACTTACCACACCGGGGAGCTGTTTTTT.

The chain combines TRBV9 with TRBJ1-2; the D is unclear. Trimming left V 0 bases short and J 8 bases short, with 8 bases between. CDR1 is SGDLS and CDR2 is YYNGEE in the germline V gene. The CDR3 is 12 amino acids. Written as DNA, the CDR3 is TGTGCCAGCAGCGTAGGATTGGGCGGCTACACCTTC. This encodes CASSVGLGGYTF.

This chain joins TRBV7-9 and TRBJ1-1, with 8 bases fitting TRBD1. J was trimmed by 3 bases and V by 8 bases; bases with no gene match: 8. Germline-derived CDR1 and CDR2 are SEHNR and FQNEAQ (reference sequence). The CDR3 has 14 residues. The CDR3 DNA sequence: TGTGCCAGCGGGCCGGACAGGGTGGACACTGAAGCTTTCTTT. It encodes CASGPDRVDTEAFF.